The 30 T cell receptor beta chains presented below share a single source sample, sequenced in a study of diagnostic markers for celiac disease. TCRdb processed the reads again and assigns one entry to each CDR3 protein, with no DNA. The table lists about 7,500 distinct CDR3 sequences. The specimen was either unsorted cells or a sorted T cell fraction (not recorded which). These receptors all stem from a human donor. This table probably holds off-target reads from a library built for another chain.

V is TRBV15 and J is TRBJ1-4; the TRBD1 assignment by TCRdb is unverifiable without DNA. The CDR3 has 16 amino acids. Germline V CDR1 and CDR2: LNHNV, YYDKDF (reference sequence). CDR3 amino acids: CATSTMETGVDEKLFF.

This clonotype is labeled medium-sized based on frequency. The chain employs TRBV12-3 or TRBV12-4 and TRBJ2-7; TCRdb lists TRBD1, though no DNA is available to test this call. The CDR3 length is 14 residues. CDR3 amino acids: CASSHDRGGGEQYF.

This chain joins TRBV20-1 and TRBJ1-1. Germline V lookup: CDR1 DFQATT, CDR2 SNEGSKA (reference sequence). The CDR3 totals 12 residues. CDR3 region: CSARAESTEAFF.

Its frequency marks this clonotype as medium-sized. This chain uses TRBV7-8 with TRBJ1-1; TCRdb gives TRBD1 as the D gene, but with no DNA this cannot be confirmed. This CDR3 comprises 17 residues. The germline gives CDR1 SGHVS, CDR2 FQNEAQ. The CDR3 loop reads CASSLVWLGGWNTEAFF.

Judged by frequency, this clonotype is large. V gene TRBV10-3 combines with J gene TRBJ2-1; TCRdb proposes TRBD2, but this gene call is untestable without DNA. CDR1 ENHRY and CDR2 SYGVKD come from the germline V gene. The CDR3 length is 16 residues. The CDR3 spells CAISESMAGSYNEQFF.

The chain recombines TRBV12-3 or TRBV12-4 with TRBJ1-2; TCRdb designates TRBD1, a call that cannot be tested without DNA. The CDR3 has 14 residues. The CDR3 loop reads CASSRTGGGYGYTF.

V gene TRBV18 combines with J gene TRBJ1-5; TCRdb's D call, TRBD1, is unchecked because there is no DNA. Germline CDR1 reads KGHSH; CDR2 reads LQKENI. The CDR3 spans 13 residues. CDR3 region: CASGGQGNQPQHF.

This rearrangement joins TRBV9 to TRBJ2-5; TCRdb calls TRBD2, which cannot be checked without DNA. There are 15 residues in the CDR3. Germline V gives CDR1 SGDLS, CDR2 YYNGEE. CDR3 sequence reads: CASSVVGHPWETQYF.

The CDR3: CSVEKPKGFGYEQYF. J is TRBJ2-7 and V is TRBV29-1. The CDR3 spans 15 residues. Germline V lookup: CDR1 SQVTM, CDR2 ANQGSEA.

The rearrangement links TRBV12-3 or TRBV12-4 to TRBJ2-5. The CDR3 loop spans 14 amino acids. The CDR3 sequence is CASSAQGYQETQYF.

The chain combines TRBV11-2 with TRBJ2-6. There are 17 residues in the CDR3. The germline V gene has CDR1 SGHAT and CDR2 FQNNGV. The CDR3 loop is CASSLTHRPSGANVLTF.

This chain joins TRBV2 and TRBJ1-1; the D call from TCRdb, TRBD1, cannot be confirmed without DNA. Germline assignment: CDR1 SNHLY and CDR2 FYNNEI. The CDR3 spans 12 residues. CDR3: CASTGDGLEAFF.

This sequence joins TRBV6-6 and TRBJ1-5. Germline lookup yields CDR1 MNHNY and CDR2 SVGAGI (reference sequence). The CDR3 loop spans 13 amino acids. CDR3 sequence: CASSPNRNQPQHF.

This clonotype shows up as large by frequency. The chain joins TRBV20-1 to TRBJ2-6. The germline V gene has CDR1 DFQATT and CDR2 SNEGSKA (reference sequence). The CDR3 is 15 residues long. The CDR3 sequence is CSAPTDGSGANVLTF.

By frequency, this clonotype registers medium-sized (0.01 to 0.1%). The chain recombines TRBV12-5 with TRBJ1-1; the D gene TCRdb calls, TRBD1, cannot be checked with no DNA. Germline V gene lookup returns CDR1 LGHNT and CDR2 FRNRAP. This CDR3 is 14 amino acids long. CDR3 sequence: CASGLGGRNTEAFF.

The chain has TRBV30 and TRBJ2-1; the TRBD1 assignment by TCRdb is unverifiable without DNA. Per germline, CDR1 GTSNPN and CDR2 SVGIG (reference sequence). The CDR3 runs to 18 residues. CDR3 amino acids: CAWQGGGRDYRSYNEQFF.

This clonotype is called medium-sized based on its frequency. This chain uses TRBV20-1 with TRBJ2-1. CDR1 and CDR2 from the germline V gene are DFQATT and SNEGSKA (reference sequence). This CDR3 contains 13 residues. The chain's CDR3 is CSVEIDGYYEQFF.

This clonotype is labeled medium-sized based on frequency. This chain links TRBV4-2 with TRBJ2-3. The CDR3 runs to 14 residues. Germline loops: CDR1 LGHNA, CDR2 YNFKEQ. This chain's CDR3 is CASSQGRTTDTQYF.

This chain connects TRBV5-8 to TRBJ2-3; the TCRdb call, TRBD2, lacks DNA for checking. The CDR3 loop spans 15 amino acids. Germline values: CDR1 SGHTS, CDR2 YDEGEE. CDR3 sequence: CASSLDAGTTDTQYF.

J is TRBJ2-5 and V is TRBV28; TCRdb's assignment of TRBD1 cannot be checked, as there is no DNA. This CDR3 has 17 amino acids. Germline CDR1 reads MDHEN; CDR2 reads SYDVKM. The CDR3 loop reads CATSYPVGGVGLETQYF.

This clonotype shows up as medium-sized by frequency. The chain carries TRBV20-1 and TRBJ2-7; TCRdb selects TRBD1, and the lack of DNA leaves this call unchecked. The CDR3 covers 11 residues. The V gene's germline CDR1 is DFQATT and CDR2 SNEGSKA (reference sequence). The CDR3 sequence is CSAKGDYEQYF.

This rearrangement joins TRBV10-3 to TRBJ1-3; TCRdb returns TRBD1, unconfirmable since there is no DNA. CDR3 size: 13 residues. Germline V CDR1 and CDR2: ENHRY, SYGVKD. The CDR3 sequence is CAISEGRGDTIYF.

The CDR3 loop is CASSYAGGPSYNEQFF. This chain links TRBV6-5 with TRBJ2-1; TCRdb selects TRBD2, and the lack of DNA leaves this call unchecked. The CDR3 length is 16 residues. Germline values: CDR1 MNHEY, CDR2 SVGAGI.

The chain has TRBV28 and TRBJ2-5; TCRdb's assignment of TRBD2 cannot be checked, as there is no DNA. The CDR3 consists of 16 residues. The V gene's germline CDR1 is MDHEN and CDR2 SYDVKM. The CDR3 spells CASSLLRLAGQETQYF.

The CDR3: CASSQTGTSYGYTF. The J gene is TRBJ1-2, the V gene TRBV28; absent DNA, TCRdb's TRBD1 call cannot be checked. The germline V gene encodes CDR1 MDHEN and CDR2 SYDVKM. The CDR3 consists of 14 residues.

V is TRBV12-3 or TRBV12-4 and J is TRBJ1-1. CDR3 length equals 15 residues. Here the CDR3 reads CASSLGSHMNTEAFF.

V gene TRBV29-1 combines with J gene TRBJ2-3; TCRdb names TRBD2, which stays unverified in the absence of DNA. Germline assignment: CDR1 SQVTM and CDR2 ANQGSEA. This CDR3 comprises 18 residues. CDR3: CSVEGLAGESPSTDTQYF.

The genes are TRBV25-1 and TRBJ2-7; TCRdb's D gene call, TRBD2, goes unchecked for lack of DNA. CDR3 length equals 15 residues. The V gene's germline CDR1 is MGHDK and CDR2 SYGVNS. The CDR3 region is CASSDQTSGRWEQYF.

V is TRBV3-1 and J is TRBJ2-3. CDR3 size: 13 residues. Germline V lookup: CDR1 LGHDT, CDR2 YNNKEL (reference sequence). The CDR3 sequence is CASRQGPKDTQYF.

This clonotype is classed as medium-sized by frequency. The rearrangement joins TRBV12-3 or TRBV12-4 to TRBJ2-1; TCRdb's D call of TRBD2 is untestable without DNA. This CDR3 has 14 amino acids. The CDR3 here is CASSLGGGHNEQFF.